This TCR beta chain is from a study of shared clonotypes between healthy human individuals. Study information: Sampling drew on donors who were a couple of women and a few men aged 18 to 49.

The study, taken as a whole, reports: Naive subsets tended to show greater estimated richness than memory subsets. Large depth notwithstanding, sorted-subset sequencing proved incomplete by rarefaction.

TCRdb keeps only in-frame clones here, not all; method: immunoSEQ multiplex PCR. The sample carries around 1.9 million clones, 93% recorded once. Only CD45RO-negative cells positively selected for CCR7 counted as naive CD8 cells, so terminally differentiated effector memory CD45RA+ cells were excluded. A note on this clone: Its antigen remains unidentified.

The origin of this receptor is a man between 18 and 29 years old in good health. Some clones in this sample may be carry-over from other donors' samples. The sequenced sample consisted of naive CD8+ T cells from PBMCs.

CDR3 protein: CASSLSTGYNEQFF. CDR3 nucleotides: TGTGCCAGCAGCTTATCGACAGGCTACAATGAGCAGTTCTTC. The chain links TRBV7-7 to TRBJ2-1; perhaps TRBD1 as D (6 bases). Germline V lookup: CDR1 SSHAT, CDR2 FNYEAQ (reference sequence). V lost 2 bases and J lost 3, with 8 bases in between. The CDR3 loop spans 14 amino acids.